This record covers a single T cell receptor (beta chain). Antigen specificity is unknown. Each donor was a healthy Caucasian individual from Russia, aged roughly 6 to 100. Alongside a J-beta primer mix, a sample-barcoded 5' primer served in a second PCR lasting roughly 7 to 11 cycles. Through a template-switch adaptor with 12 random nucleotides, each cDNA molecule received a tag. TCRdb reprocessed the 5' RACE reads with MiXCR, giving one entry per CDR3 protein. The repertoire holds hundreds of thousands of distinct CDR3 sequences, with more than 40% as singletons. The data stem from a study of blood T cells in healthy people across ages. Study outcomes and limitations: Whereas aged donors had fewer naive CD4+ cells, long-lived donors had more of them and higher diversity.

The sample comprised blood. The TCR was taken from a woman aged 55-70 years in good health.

Here the CDR3 DNA reads TGCAGTGCTAGTCTCGATAGCGGGAGTGGTTACGAGCAGTACTTC. Its translation is CSASLDSGSGYEQYF. V usage is TRBV20-1 and J usage is TRBJ2-7, with 9 bases fitting TRBD2. The CDR3 extends over 15 amino acids. Germline V gene sequence: CDR1 DFQATT, CDR2 SNEGSKA (reference sequence). V was pared by 3 bases and J by 4 bases, with 10 bases of the junction left unmatched.